This T cell receptor (beta chain) was obtained from a study of CD8+ T cells in alopecia areata. V was pared by 0 bases and J by 2 bases, with 11 bases between. The germline gives CDR1 LGHNA, CDR2 YSLEER. This CDR3 is built from 15 residues. Indicated treatment: oral pan-JAK inhibitor, 5-10 mg twice daily. cDNA prepared by RNA extraction and subsequent reverse transcription served as the template for sequencing. The table came from immunoSEQ multiplex PCR; TCRdb's copy has only in-frame clones and leaves some out. The repertoire has about 200,000 clones, 58% of them found once; the top ten carry about 5.5%.

The source of this sequence is a human donor with alopecia areata. The specimen was CD4+ T cells sorted from blood, collected at week 24, from a patient treated with tofacitinib. This chain connects TRBV4-3 to TRBJ2-7, with D tentatively TRBD1 (6 bases). The CDR3 is CASSQEVSGAYEQYF. CDR3 nucleotides: TGCGCCAGCAGCCAAGAGGTATCAGGGGCCTACGAGCAGTACTTC.